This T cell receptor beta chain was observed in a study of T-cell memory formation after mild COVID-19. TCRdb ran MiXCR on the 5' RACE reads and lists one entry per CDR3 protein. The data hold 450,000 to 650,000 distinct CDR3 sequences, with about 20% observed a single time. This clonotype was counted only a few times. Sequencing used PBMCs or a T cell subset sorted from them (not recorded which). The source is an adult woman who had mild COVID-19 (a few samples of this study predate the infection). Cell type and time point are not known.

CDR3 DNA sequence: TGTGCCAGCAGCTTCGGGGAAATCTACAATGAGCAGTTCTTC. Residues: CASSFGEIYNEQFF. J is TRBJ2-1 and V is TRBV11-1; tentative D call: TRBD2 (5 bases). The germline V and J ends were trimmed by 3 bases and 3 bases, with 9 bases remaining between them. CDR1 is SGHAT, CDR2 FQDESV, per germline (reference sequence). This CDR3 contains 14 residues.